The 24 T cell receptor beta chains presented below share a single source sample, sequenced in a study of blood T cell repertoires in COVID-19. Sequencing was performed with immunoSEQ multiplex PCR; in TCRdb, only in-frame clones are kept and a portion is missing. The repertoire has about 93,000 clones, roughly 85% of them found once; the top ten carry about 15%. The sequenced sample consisted of peripheral blood. The receptors come from a human donor in a cohort sampled during active COVID-19.

The chain joins TRBV27 to TRBJ2-7, with 10 positions matching TRBD2. Unmatched junction bases numbered 10, after V lost 5 bases and J lost 3 bases. Germline V gives CDR1 MNHEY, CDR2 SMNVEV (reference sequence). CDR3 size: 16 residues. CDR3 amino acids: CASSPGSGTSDYEQYF. CDR3 nucleotide sequence: TGTGCCAGCAGTCCCGGGAGTGGGACTAGCGACTACGAGCAGTACTTC.

The chain is built from TRBV7-8 and TRBJ2-5; D may be TRBD1 (6 bases). The V gene lost 5 bases and the J gene lost 3 bases, with 7 bases spanning the gap. The CDR3 has 12 residues. From germline, CDR1 is SGHVS and CDR2 FQNEAQ. This chain's CDR3 is CASSQGKETQYF. CDR3 coding DNA: TGTGCCAGCAGCCAGGGGAAAGAGACCCAGTACTTC.

This clone is a singleton in its sample. The chain carries TRBV2 and TRBJ2-4; D ambiguous. The CDR3 sequence is 13 residues long. V was pared by 5 bases and J by 6 bases, with 11 bases between. Germline assignment: CDR1 SNHLY and CDR2 FYNNEI. CDR3 in amino acids: CASSPRYLNIQYF. The CDR3 DNA is TGTGCCAGCAGTCCCCGTTACTTAAACATTCAGTACTTC.

The CDR3 is CASRPGLSRAGTDTQYF. CDR3 nucleotide sequence: TGTGCCAGCAGACCGGGACTGTCACGGGCGGGCACAGATACGCAGTATTTT. The chain joins TRBV28 to TRBJ2-3, with D maybe TRBD2 (6 bases). The CDR3 runs 17 residues. Germline V gives CDR1 MDHEN, CDR2 SYDVKM. The germline V and J ends were trimmed by 6 bases and 1 base, with 20 bases remaining between them.

The V call is TRBV12-3 or TRBV12-4, the J call TRBJ2-7; D ambiguous. The V gene lost 3 bases and the J gene lost 7 bases, with 7 bases spanning the gap. The CDR3 sequence is 11 residues long. The CDR3: CASSFSREQYF. Here the CDR3 DNA reads TGTGCCAGCAGTTTTTCTAGGGAGCAGTACTTC.

The rearrangement joins TRBV9 to TRBJ1-1; D may be TRBD1 (5 bases). Germline V lookup: CDR1 SGDLS, CDR2 YYNGEE. Trimming took 0 bases from V and 5 from J, leaving 8 bases between them. CDR3 length: 13 amino acids. CDR3 coding DNA: TGTGCCAGCAGCGTAGGCAGGGATACTGAAGCTTTCTTT. Translation gives CASSVGRDTEAFF.

The J gene is TRBJ2-1, the V gene TRBV28, with 9 bases matching TRBD2. This CDR3 region has 14 residues. In germline, CDR1 is MDHEN, CDR2 SYDVKM. The V segment lost 9 bases and the J segment 6 bases; nucleotides outside the gene matches: 9. This CDR3 is CASRIAGVPNEQFF. The CDR3 DNA follows: TGTGCCAGTAGAATAGCGGGGGTCCCCAATGAGCAGTTCTTC.

As to this clone: Other DNA variants within this sample encode the same CDR3. This chain connects TRBV6-5 to TRBJ2-5; TRBD2 matches at 8 bases. Trimming removed 6 bases from V and 4 bases from J; junction bases left unmatched: 4. The CDR3 contains 13 residues. Germline V gives CDR1 MNHEY, CDR2 SVGAGI. This chain's CDR3 is CASRTGGRETQYF. The CDR3 region has the DNA TGTGCCAGCAGGACGGGGGGGCGAGAGACCCAGTACTTC.

CDR3: CASSPFQGAKAQPQHF. CDR3 DNA sequence: TGTGCCAGCTCACCATTTCAGGGGGCAAAGGCTCAGCCCCAGCATTTT. V usage is TRBV18 and J usage is TRBJ1-5, with 8 bases matching TRBD1. The CDR3 sequence is 16 residues long. From germline, CDR1 is KGHSH and CDR2 LQKENI. After removal of 2 bases from V and 6 bases from J, the junction contained 9 bases not matched to a gene.

V gene TRBV5-1 combines with J gene TRBJ2-1; D not certain. The germline gives CDR1 SGHRS, CDR2 YFSETQ. Trimming stripped 3 bases from V and 0 bases from J, with 10 bases between. The CDR3 has 15 residues. CDR3 sequence: CASSSIPSSYNEQFF. The CDR3 nucleotides read TGCGCCAGCAGCTCGATCCCGAGCTCCTACAATGAGCAGTTCTTC.

The chain uses TRBV30 and TRBJ2-7, with 8 bases fitting TRBD1. The V gene's germline CDR1 is GTSNPN and CDR2 SVGIG (reference sequence). With 7 bases clipped from V and 6 bases from J, the junction kept 8 bases outside the gene matches. CDR3 size: 12 residues. The CDR3 coding sequence is TGTGCCTCACACCCCGGGACAGGCGAGCAGTACTTC. The encoded protein is CASHPGTGEQYF.

This clone has more than one count but fewer than ten. The CDR3 protein is CASSPTGTATNEKLFF. CDR3 in DNA: TGTGCCAGCAGCCCTACAGGGACAGCAACTAATGAAAAACTGTTTTTT. V is TRBV3-1 (or the pseudogene TRBV3-2) and J is TRBJ1-4; 7 nucleotides match TRBD1. CDR3 length: 16 residues. Germline lookup yields CDR1 LGHDT and CDR2 YNNKEL (reference sequence). Losses at the gene ends were 4 bases for V and 0 bases for J; bases not matched to a gene: 5.

The chain uses TRBV5-4 and TRBJ2-2, with 14 bases identical to TRBD2. CDR3 length equals 19 residues. Trimming cost V 2 bases and J 5 bases; bases outside gene matches: 11. Germline-derived CDR1 and CDR2 are SGHNT and YYREEE (reference sequence). The CDR3 loop is CASSFALGTSGRRTGELFF. The CDR3 nucleotides read TGTGCCAGCAGCTTTGCTTTGGGGACTAGCGGGAGAAGGACCGGGGAGCTGTTTTTT.

The chain recombines TRBV2 with TRBJ1-3; D not certain. V was pared by 8 bases and J by 4 bases, with 15 bases between. In germline, CDR1 is SNHLY, CDR2 FYNNEI. The CDR3 has 14 residues. DNA of the CDR3: TGTGCCAGCTTTGGGAGAGAGTTGGGAAACACCATATATTTT. This translates into CASFGRELGNTIYF.

The V call is TRBV6-6, the J call TRBJ2-5; D is perhaps TRBD1 (6 bases). Germline V gene sequence: CDR1 MNHNY, CDR2 SVGAGI (reference sequence). Deletions cut 2 bases from V and 5 bases from J, with 12 bases between. The CDR3 contains 14 residues. The CDR3 spells CASSYEGVSETQYF. The CDR3 nucleotides are TGTGCCAGCAGTTACGAGGGGGTATCGGAGACCCAGTACTTC.

In this sample, this clone turned up a few times. The chain carries TRBV5-4 and TRBJ2-2; 9 nucleotides align to TRBD1. With V trimmed by 1 base and J by 5 bases, 9 bases remained unmatched. Germline CDR1 and CDR2: SGHNT and YYREEE (reference sequence). The CDR3 loop spans 17 amino acids. CDR3 residues: CASSLTQDRGRTGELFF. The CDR3 DNA reads TGTGCCAGCAGCTTGACCCAGGACAGGGGAAGGACCGGGGAGCTGTTTTTT.

This clone has only one observation. The gene calls are TRBV2 and TRBJ2-7, with 7 bases lining up with TRBD1. The CDR3 runs 13 residues. The germline V gene has CDR1 SNHLY and CDR2 FYNNEI. V lost 8 bases and J lost 5; bases outside the gene matches: 9. The CDR3 here is CASEKDRDNEQYF. As DNA, the CDR3 is TGTGCCAGCGAGAAAGACAGGGACAACGAGCAGTACTTC.

This clone has only one observation. The chain employs TRBV6-5 and TRBJ2-5; 7 bases fit TRBD2. V trimming: 5 bases; J trimming: 9 bases; junction bases outside the gene matches: 15. This CDR3 is 15 amino acids long. Per germline, CDR1 MNHEY and CDR2 SVGAGI. DNA of the CDR3: TGTGCCAGCAGTCGAGCGGGGTCGGGAATTGGGGCCCAGTACTTC. It encodes CASSRAGSGIGAQYF.

The V and J genes are TRBV5-1 and TRBJ2-2, with D hard to call. Per the germline V gene, CDR1 is SGHRS and CDR2 is YFSETQ. This CDR3 is 13 amino acids long. V lost 4 bases and J lost 1, with 5 bases in between. DNA for the CDR3: TGCGCCAGCAGCCCAGAGAACACCGGGGAGCTGTTTTTT. Amino acids: CASSPENTGELFF.

This chain joins TRBV5-1 and TRBJ2-7; 7 nucleotides align to TRBD1. The CDR3 runs 12 residues. V lost 0 bases to trimming and J lost 6 bases; unmatched junction nucleotides: 0. Germline CDR1 and CDR2: SGHRS and YFSETQ. The CDR3 reads CASSLDRGEQYF. CDR3 nucleotide sequence: TGCGCCAGCAGCTTGGACAGGGGCGAGCAGTACTTC.

V and J are TRBV18 and TRBJ2-7, with D possibly TRBD1 on 5 matching bases. This CDR3 is 15 amino acids long. Trimming took off 4 bases at V and 13 bases at J, with 26 bases between the two ends. Germline V CDR1 and CDR2: KGHSH, LQKENI. The CDR3: CASSLQGFFTDPTYF. In DNA form, the CDR3 reads TGTGCCAGCTCACTCCAGGGATTCTTTACCGACCCTACTTACTTC. The full variable domain, completed using reference TRBV18 and TRBJ2-7, is NAGVMQNPRHLVRRRGQEARLRCSPMKGHSHVYWYRQLPEEGLKFMVYLQKENIIDESGMPKERFSAEFPKEGPSILRIQQVVRGDSAAYFCASSLQGFFTDPTYFGPGTRLTVT.

The CDR3: CASKAGLSYNEQFF. The CDR3 DNA sequence: TGCGCCAGCAAGGCGGGACTCTCCTACAATGAGCAGTTCTTC. The chain recombines TRBV5-1 with TRBJ2-1, with TRBD2 as a possible D gene (6 bases). Trimming removed 6 bases from V and 0 bases from J, with 10 bases in between. CDR3 size: 14 residues. Per the germline V gene, CDR1 is SGHRS and CDR2 is YFSETQ.

The V gene is TRBV19, the J gene TRBJ1-2, with TRBD1 matching over 8 bases. There are 14 residues in the CDR3. With V trimmed by 5 bases and J by 6 bases, 8 bases remained unmatched. Germline CDR1 and CDR2: LNHDA and SQIVND (reference sequence). The CDR3, as DNA: TGTGCCAGTAGTGTGACAGGGGAACGGAATGGCTACACCTTC. Protein sequence: CASSVTGERNGYTF.

Written as DNA, the CDR3 is TGCAGCGTTGCTCACACAGGGATGAACACTGAAGCTTTCTTT. It is translated as CSVAHTGMNTEAFF. This chain connects TRBV29-1 to TRBJ1-1; tentative D call: TRBD1 (6 bases). Deletions cut 4 bases from V and 0 bases from J, with 12 bases between. Germline-derived CDR1 and CDR2 are SQVTM and ANQGSEA. The CDR3 has 14 residues.